This T cell receptor beta chain was identified in a study of tumor-infiltrating lymphocytes in primary liver carcinoma (dated by TCRdb to 2016 to 2017). Notes on the research overall: Between November 2015 and 2016, a handful of patients in China with histopathologically diagnosed primary liver carcinoma had surgical resection. The study combined TCRbeta repertoire sequencing, expression microarrays and whole-exome sequencing across five regions of each liver tumor, with adjacent normal tissue and blood. The five patients, three men and two women aged 30 to 69 years, had hepatocellular carcinoma (four) or combined HCC and intrahepatic cholangiocarcinoma (one). Tumors of the five patients were stage T1-T3 N0M0 with maximum diameters of roughly 4.2 to 11 cm. A total of about 35 specimens from 5 patients went through TCRbeta repertoire sequencing, namely 25 tumor regions, 5 adjacent noncancerous liver tissues and 5 peripheral blood samples. Reproducibility between technical replicate repertoires was high, with correlation coefficients above 0.95 and mean shared-clone rates roughly 0.87. Samples yielded roughly 3.65 to 7.13 million productive TCRbeta reads; read depth did not differ significantly between tissue types.

TRIzol reagent was used to extract blood RNA from unsorted whole blood, while the DNeasy Blood & Tissue kit provided the germline DNA. At the time of sampling, the patients were treatment-naive and had chronic HBV infection. Four milliliters of peripheral blood were collected into K2EDTA tubes before surgery. Worth noting for this clonotype: There is no known antigen for this receptor. Base qualities are not at hand, and no much larger clone is one base apart.

What the study reported, not specific to this receptor: Because sequencing covered only the TCR beta chain and unpaired alpha chains were not captured, true repertoire diversity is likely underestimated. Since the samples were bulk and unsorted, there was no way to compare CD4+ and CD8+ T cell repertoires. The study included only 4 to 6 patients, and the authors note findings should be validated in a larger study. Repertoire overlap was found to be higher between tumor regions (mean roughly 35%) than between tumor-adjacent (roughly 17%) or tumor-blood (roughly 15%) pairs, consistent with antigen-driven expansion. Compared with blood, tumors had a significantly larger share of the repertoire taken up by the top 250 clones (p = 0.039).

Using a constant-region primer and ProtoScript II reverse transcriptase, TCRbeta-specific cDNA was reverse-transcribed from roughly 500 ng total RNA. TCRbeta libraries were built with three nested multiplex PCR rounds, a slightly modified ARM-PCR procedure. A final 25-cycle PCR with Deep VentR polymerase added sample barcodes and Illumina adapters. Before sequencing, amplicons of 200-500 bp were gel-purified using a QIAquick gel extraction kit. The TCRbeta amplicons were sequenced with 250-bp paired-end reads on an Illumina HiSeq 2500. The authors' analysis ran thus. To recover full CDR3 sequences, reads were quality-trimmed using Trimmomatic v0.33 and paired reads were then merged using FLASH v1.2.11. MiGEC v1.2.1b assigned V, D and J germline segments to the rearranged TCRbeta sequences. Clonotype statistics, along with Shannon-Wiener diversity indices, were calculated using VDJtools v1.0.0. Except for diversity analysis, only the 250 most abundant clonotypes of each sample were used in subsequent analyses to reduce sampling bias. In TCRdb, the public reads were trimmed at Q25 with fastp and aligned with MiXCR, with productive beta chains retained. Every CDR3 protein is listed once, alongside the most common genes and DNA of its rows. TCRdb assigned the V and J calls; the authors' analysis was not used. This sample comprises fewer than 350,000 distinct CDR3 sequences, roughly 61% of them detected only once. The ten most abundant clones make up 5.5% to 7% of the sample.

The sequenced sample consisted of peripheral blood. The sequence came from a man in his forties with primary liver carcinoma and hepatitis B virus infection.

The DNA is TGTGCCACCAGCAGAGATCTTGGTGGCTACACCTTC. Translation gives CATSRDLGGYTF. This receptor chain uses TRBV15 and TRBJ1-2; the D gene remains uncertain. The CDR3, cysteine through phenylalanine, is 12 amino acids long. This entry keeps only the CDR3 DNA: 36 bases, framed from base 1. The germline V gene (reference sequence) sets CDR1 to LNHNV and CDR2 to YYDKDF. V and J are truncated by 0 bases and 7 bases respectively, leaving an intervening sequence of 6 bases.